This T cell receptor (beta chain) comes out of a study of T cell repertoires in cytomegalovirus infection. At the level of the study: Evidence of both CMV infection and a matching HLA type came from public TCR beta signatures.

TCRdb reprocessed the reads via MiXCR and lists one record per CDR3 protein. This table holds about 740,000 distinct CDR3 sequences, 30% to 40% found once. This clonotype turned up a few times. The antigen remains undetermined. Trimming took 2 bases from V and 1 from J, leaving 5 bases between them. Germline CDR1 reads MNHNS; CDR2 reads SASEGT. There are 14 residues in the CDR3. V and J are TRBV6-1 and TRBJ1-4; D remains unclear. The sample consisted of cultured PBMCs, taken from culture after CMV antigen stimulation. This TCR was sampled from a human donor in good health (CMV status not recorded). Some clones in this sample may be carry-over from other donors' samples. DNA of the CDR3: TGTGCCAGCAGTGAATGGGTAACTAATGAAAAACTGTTTTTT. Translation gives CASSEWVTNEKLFF.